One and the same sample provided the 2 T cell receptor beta chains below, sequenced in a study of blood T cells in healthy people across ages. Then a second PCR, running about 6 to 12 cycles, was carried out with a sample-barcoded 5' primer and a J-beta primer mix. TCRdb independently ran MiXCR on the 5' RACE reads; one entry per CDR3 protein. Found here are roughly 1.5 million distinct CDR3 sequences, under 55% of them singletons; the top ten hold less than 5%. Sequenced material: blood. The source of these receptors is a woman aged 18-30 years in good health.

This chain links TRBV12-3 or TRBV12-4 with TRBJ2-5; D call uncertain. The CDR3 extends over 16 amino acids. The V end lost 5 bases, the J end lost 0 bases, and 16 bases lay between the germline ends. Here the CDR3 DNA reads TGTGCCAGCAGTACTCCACCGGTTGAGCACCAAGAGACCCAGTACTTC. Translating gives CASSTPPVEHQETQYF.

V gene TRBV10-3 combines with J gene TRBJ2-5; possibly TRBD2 for D (6 bases). The J call may be wrong; the DNA end is better matched by TRBJ2-7. Per the germline V gene, CDR1 is ENHRY and CDR2 is SYGVKD. There are 12 residues in the CDR3. The CDR3 spells CAISLARNEQYF. The CDR3 nucleotides read TGTGCCATCAGTCTAGCGCGCAACGAGCAGTACTTC.